What follows are 9 T cell receptor beta chains derived from one specimen sequenced in a study of siplizumab effects on memory and regulatory T cells. Using immunoSEQ multiplex PCR, the repertoire was profiled, and TCRdb retains in-frame clones only, with some absent. The repertoire holds some 56,000 clones, with around 97% as singletons. Sequenced sample: naive CD8+ T cells sorted from blood. These receptors came from a human donor in good health.

V gene TRBV19 combines with J gene TRBJ2-7, with 9 bases that match TRBD1. Germline CDR1 LNHDA, CDR2 SQIVND (reference sequence). The CDR3 covers 15 residues. After removal of 7 bases from V and 3 bases from J, the junction contained 10 bases not matched to a gene. The CDR3, as DNA: TGTGCCAGTACCCAGGGACAGGGAGAAATCTACGAGCAGTACTTC. It codes for CASTQGQGEIYEQYF.

The CDR3 spells CASSPGPSYEQYF. CDR3 DNA: TGTGCCAGCTCCCCAGGGCCCTCCTACGAGCAGTACTTC. The J gene is TRBJ2-7, the V gene TRBV18; weak D call: TRBD1 (5 bases). The V gene lost 6 bases and the J gene lost 0 bases, with 9 bases spanning the gap. Germline V gives CDR1 KGHSH, CDR2 LQKENI. This CDR3 spans 13 amino acids.

The chain recombines TRBV7-9 with TRBJ1-3; no firm D call. The V and J ends lost 3 bases and 0 bases respectively, with 12 bases between them. Germline-derived CDR1 and CDR2 are SEHNR and FQNEAQ (reference sequence). CDR3 length: 16 residues. CDR3 sequence reads: CASSLGGVISGNTIYF. DNA for the CDR3: TGTGCCAGCAGCTTGGGCGGCGTGATCTCTGGAAACACCATATATTTT.

The J gene is TRBJ1-5, the V gene TRBV7-9; D ambiguous. Germline V CDR1 and CDR2: SEHNR, FQNEAQ (reference sequence). With 1 base removed from V and 8 bases from J, the gap between germline ends came to 9 bases. The CDR3 runs 13 residues. The CDR3 DNA reads TGTGCCAGCAGCTTAGGTCCTGTCAAGCCCCAGCATTTT. Residues: CASSLGPVKPQHF.

A single count supports this clone. The chain joins TRBV11-2 to TRBJ2-7; no reliable D call. The ends were cut back, 3 bases at V and 2 bases at J, with 8 bases in the middle. Per the germline V gene, CDR1 is SGHAT and CDR2 is FQNNGV. This CDR3 region has 13 residues. DNA of the CDR3: TGTGCCAGCAGCTTTCGTGACGCCTACGAGCAGTACTTC. Translated, it gives CASSFRDAYEQYF.

The chain joins TRBV10-3 to TRBJ1-1; D possibly corresponds to TRBD1 (5 bases). Trimming took 4 bases from V and 0 from J, leaving 6 bases between them. The CDR3 contains 13 residues. Per the germline V gene, CDR1 is ENHRY and CDR2 is SYGVKD. CDR3: CAISVGLNTEAFF. CDR3 in DNA: TGTGCCATCAGTGTGGGGCTGAACACTGAAGCTTTCTTT.

The V and J genes are TRBV30 and TRBJ2-7; 13 bases are a match to TRBD2. Looked up from germline, CDR1 is GTSNPN and CDR2 is SVGIG (reference sequence). This CDR3 comprises 15 residues. V lost 5 bases to trimming and J lost 3 bases; unmatched junction nucleotides: 7. DNA of the CDR3: TGTGCCTGGGATAAAGGGACTAGCGGGATCTACGAGCAGTACTTC. Protein product: CAWDKGTSGIYEQYF. The full variable domain, completed using reference TRBV30 and TRBJ2-7, is SQTIHQWPATLVQPVGSPLSLECTVEGTSNPNLYWYRQAAGRGLQLLFYSVGIGQISSEVPQNLSASRPQDRQFILSSKKLLLSDSGFYLCAWDKGTSGIYEQYFGPGTRLTVT.

The rearrangement joins TRBV4-3 to TRBJ2-7; TRBD2 aligns across 7 bases. Germline V gene sequence: CDR1 LGHNA, CDR2 YSLEER. The CDR3 is made up of 16 amino acids. Germline trimming cut 1 base from V and 4 bases from J; bases unmatched to any gene: 10. CDR3 residues: CASSQALAGEGYEQYF. The CDR3 nucleotides are TGCGCCAGCAGCCAAGCACTTGCGGGAGAAGGTTACGAGCAGTACTTC.

V and J are TRBV6-5 and TRBJ2-1; D not certain. Trimming left V 0 bases short and J 8 bases short, with 8 bases between. The CDR3 spans 13 residues. CDR1 and CDR2 from the germline V gene are MNHEY and SVGAGI. The chain's CDR3 is CASSYSRVYEQFF. The CDR3 DNA follows: TGTGCCAGCAGTTACTCTAGAGTCTATGAGCAGTTCTTC.